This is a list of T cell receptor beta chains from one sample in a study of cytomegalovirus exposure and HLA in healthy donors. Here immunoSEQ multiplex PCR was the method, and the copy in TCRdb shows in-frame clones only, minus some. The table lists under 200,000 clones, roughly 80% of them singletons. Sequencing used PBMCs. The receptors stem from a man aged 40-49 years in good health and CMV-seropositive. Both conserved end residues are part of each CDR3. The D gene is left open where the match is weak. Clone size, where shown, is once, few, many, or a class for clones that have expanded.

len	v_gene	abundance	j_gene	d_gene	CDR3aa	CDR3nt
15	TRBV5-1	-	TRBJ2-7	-	CASSLREISSYEQYF	TGCGCCAGCAGCTTGCGGGAAATTAGCTCCTACGAGCAGTACTTC
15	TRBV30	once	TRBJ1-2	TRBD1	CAWSVYQGANYGYTF	TGTGCCTGGAGTGTTTATCAGGGGGCTAACTATGGCTACACCTTC
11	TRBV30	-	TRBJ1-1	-	CAWGRGYEAFF	TGTGCCTGGGGAAGAGGCTATGAAGCTTTCTTT
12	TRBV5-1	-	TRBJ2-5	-	CASSPLPETQYF	TGCGCCAGCAGTCCCCTCCCGGAGACCCAGTACTTC
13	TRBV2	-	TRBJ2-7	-	CASDRQSSYEQYF	TGTGCCAGCGACAGACAGTCTTCCTACGAGCAGTACTTC
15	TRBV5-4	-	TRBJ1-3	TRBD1	CASSSRDRAGNTIYF	TGTGCCAGCAGCTCAAGGGACAGGGCTGGAAACACCATATATTTT
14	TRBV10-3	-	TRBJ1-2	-	CAITGAGLTYGYTF	TGTGCCATCACCGGCGCAGGGTTGACCTATGGCTACACCTTC
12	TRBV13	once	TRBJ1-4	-	CASRDSNEKLFF	TGTGCCAGCAGGGACTCTAATGAAAAACTGTTTTTT
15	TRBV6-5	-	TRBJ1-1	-	CASSLGSSGVTEAFF	TGTGCCAGCAGCCTGGGATCTTCAGGGGTCACTGAAGCTTTCTTT
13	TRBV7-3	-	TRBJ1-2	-	CASSPTTNYGYTF	TGTGCCAGCAGCCCAACAACTAACTATGGCTACACCTTC
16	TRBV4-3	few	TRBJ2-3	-	CASSKTGRFGTDTQYF	TGCGCCAGCAGCAAGACAGGGAGGTTTGGAACAGATACGCAGTATTTT
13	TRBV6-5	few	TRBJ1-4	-	CASCPGGGEKLFF	TGTGCCAGCTGCCCGGGAGGGGGGGAAAAACTGTTTTTT
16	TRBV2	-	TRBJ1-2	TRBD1	CASSEWGDRGAYGYTF	TGTGCCAGCAGTGAATGGGGGGACAGGGGAGCCTATGGCTACACCTTC
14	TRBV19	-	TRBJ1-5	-	CASRVGQGNQPQHF	TGTGCCAGTAGGGTTGGGCAGGGCAATCAGCCCCAGCATTTT
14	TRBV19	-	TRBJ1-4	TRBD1	CASSLGQGNEKLFF	TGTGCCAGTAGTCTCGGACAGGGCAATGAAAAACTGTTTTTT
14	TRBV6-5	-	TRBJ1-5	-	CASSRDRSNQPQHF	TGTGCCAGCAGCCGTGACAGGAGCAATCAGCCCCAGCATTTT
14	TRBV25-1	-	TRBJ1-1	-	CASSAKLLNTEAFF	TGTGCCAGCAGTGCCAAACTTCTGAACACTGAAGCTTTCTTT
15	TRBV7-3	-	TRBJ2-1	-	CASSLSGGTGYEQFF	TGTGCCAGCAGCTTATCCGGAGGGACCGGGTATGAGCAGTTCTTC
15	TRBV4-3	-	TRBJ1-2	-	CASSQNAGTPYGYTF	TGCGCCAGCAGCCAGAACGCCGGGACACCTTATGGCTACACCTTC
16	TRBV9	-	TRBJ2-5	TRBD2	CASSMGGLADQETQYF	TGTGCCAGCAGCATGGGGGGACTAGCGGATCAAGAGACCCAGTACTTC
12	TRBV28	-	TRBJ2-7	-	CASNLDSYEQYF	TGTGCCAGCAACTTAGACAGCTACGAGCAGTACTTC
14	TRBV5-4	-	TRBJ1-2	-	CASRGDNIVYGYTF	TGTGCCAGCAGGGGAGACAACATCGTTTATGGCTACACCTTC
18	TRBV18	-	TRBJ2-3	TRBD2	CASSPGLAGGMITDTQYF	TGTGCCAGCTCACCAGGACTAGCGGGGGGGATGATCACAGATACGCAGTATTTT
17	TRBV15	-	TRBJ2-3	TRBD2	CATSRGGPGLAEDTQYF	TGTGCCACCAGCAGAGGGGGACCGGGACTAGCGGAAGATACGCAGTATTTT
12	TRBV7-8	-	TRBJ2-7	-	CASSLATGEQYF	TGTGCCAGCAGCTTAGCTACAGGGGAGCAGTACTTC
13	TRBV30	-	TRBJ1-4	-	CAWGQSTNEKLFF	TGTGCCTGGGGACAGTCAACTAATGAAAAACTGTTTTTT
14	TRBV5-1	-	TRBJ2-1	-	CASSYRDTYNEQFF	TGCGCCAGCAGCTACCGTGACACCTACAATGAGCAGTTCTTC
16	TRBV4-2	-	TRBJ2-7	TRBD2	CASSQGSGGSPYEQYF	TGTGCCAGCAGCCAAGGAAGCGGGGGGTCACCCTACGAGCAGTACTTC
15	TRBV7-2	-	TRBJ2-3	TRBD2	CASSLQGGSTDTQYF	TGTGCCAGCAGCTTACAGGGAGGGAGCACAGATACGCAGTATTTT
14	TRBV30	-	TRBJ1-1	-	CAWSVGVIDTEAFF	TGTGCCTGGAGTGTAGGGGTTATTGACACTGAAGCTTTCTTT
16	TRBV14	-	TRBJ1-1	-	CASSQGIGGANTEAFF	TGTGCCAGCAGCCAAGGGATCGGAGGGGCGAACACTGAAGCTTTCTTT
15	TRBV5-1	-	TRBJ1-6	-	CASSLVREGDSPLHF	TGCGCCAGCAGCTTGGTGAGGGAGGGAGATTCACCCCTCCACTTT
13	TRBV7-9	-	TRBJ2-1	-	CASSLGGLNEQFF	TGTGCCAGCAGCTTAGGAGGGTTGAATGAGCAGTTCTTC
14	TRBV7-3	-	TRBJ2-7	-	CASSLGSGPYEQYF	TGTGCCAGCAGCTTAGGGAGTGGACCCTACGAGCAGTACTTC
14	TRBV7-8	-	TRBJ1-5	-	CASSLGQPNQPQHF	TGTGCCAGCAGCTTGGGGCAGCCCAATCAGCCCCAGCATTTT
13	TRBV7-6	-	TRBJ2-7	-	CASSLALGYEQYF	TGTGCCAGCAGCTTAGCGCTCGGGTACGAGCAGTACTTC
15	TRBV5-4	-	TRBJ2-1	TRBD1	CASSLPDRAQHEQFF	TGTGCCAGCAGCTTGCCGGACAGGGCACAACATGAGCAGTTCTTC
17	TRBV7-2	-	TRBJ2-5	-	CASSLVIRARIQETQYF	TGTGCCAGCAGCTTAGTTATAAGAGCCAGGATCCAAGAGACCCAGTACTTC
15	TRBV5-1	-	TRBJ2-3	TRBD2	CASSWGGGGTDTQYF	TGCGCCAGCAGCTGGGGCGGGGGGGGCACAGATACGCAGTATTTT
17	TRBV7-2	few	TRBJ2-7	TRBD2	CASSLRGTSGRFYEQYF	TGTGCCAGCAGCTTACGTGGGACTAGCGGGCGGTTCTACGAGCAGTACTTC
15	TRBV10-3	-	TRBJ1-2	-	CAIRAETGRPQGYTF	TGTGCCATCAGAGCTGAGACAGGAAGGCCTCAGGGCTACACCTTC
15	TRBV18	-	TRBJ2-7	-	CASSPSAGAAYEQYF	TGTGCCAGCTCACCAAGTGCGGGGGCGGCTTACGAGCAGTACTTC
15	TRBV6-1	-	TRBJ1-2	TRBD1	CASSPTGGEGYGYTF	TGTGCCAGCAGTCCGACAGGGGGCGAGGGCTATGGCTACACCTTC